This TCR beta chain was recovered during a study of blood T cell repertoires in COVID-19. Trimming at V came to 5 bases and at J to 0 bases, leaving 4 bases not matched to a gene. Germline lookup yields CDR1 MDHEN and CDR2 SYDVKM. The CDR3 has 14 amino acids. Data came from immunoSEQ multiplex PCR; TCRdb stores just in-frame clones and leaves some out. The data contain about 150,000 clones, more than 65% of them singletons. This clone was observed once. The J gene is TRBJ2-7, the V gene TRBV28, with 7 bases fitting TRBD1. The origin of this receptor is a woman aged 80 or over with acute or convalescent COVID-19. The sequenced sample consisted of peripheral blood. The chain's CDR3 is CASSRTGNSYEQYF. CDR3 DNA: TGTGCCAGCAGTCGGACAGGTAACTCCTACGAGCAGTACTTC.